This T cell receptor (delta chain) was found in a study of gamma-delta chains in newborns, infants, children. Overall study: Innate gammadelta T cells reportedly expand polyclonally right after birth, driven by microbial exposure, per the title.

This clone is judged medium-sized. Other nucleotide sequences in the sample specify the same CDR3. Per germline, CDR1 TSWWSYY and CDR2 QGS. V was pared by 2 bases and J by 4 bases, with 23 bases of the junction left unmatched. CDR3 length equals 22 residues. TCRdb redid the clone calls on the reads with CATT. The sample holds 2,200 or so delta-chain clones, less than 2% seen once. The chain combines TRDV1 with TRDJ1; the match to TRDD3 covers 12 bases. This TCR was sampled from a child who was a newborn, infant or young child, either healthy, febrile or measles-vaccinated (not recorded which). Source material: blood. CDR3 loop: CALGEFYSTSSGGYAIHDKLIF. The DNA of the CDR3 is TGTGCTCTTGGGGAATTCTATTCGACTTCCTCTGGGGGATACGCTATTCACGATAAACTCATCTTT.